This TCR beta chain was recovered during a study of blood T cell repertoires in COVID-19. Study-wide background: Samples of COVID-19 (acute and convalescent) were obtained from the United States, Italy and Spain.

Participants' own reports of clinical history determined their cohort assignment. Data came from immunoSEQ multiplex PCR; TCRdb stores just in-frame clones and leaves some out. The table records approximately 450,000 clones, roughly nine tenths of them present only once. This CDR3 region has 12 residues. Germline V gene data show CDR1 as SGHAT and CDR2 as FQNNGV. V shed 11 bases and J 6 bases; nucleotides not matched to a gene: 10. This TCR came from a woman aged 18-29 years with acute COVID-19. The chain couples TRBV11-2 to TRBJ2-7; TRBD1 agrees at 7 bases. What was sequenced was PBMCs or T cells enriched from blood (not recorded which). CDR3 sequence: CAVRDSSLEQYF. In nucleotides, the CDR3 is TGTGCCGTCCGGGACAGCTCTCTCGAGCAGTACTTC.